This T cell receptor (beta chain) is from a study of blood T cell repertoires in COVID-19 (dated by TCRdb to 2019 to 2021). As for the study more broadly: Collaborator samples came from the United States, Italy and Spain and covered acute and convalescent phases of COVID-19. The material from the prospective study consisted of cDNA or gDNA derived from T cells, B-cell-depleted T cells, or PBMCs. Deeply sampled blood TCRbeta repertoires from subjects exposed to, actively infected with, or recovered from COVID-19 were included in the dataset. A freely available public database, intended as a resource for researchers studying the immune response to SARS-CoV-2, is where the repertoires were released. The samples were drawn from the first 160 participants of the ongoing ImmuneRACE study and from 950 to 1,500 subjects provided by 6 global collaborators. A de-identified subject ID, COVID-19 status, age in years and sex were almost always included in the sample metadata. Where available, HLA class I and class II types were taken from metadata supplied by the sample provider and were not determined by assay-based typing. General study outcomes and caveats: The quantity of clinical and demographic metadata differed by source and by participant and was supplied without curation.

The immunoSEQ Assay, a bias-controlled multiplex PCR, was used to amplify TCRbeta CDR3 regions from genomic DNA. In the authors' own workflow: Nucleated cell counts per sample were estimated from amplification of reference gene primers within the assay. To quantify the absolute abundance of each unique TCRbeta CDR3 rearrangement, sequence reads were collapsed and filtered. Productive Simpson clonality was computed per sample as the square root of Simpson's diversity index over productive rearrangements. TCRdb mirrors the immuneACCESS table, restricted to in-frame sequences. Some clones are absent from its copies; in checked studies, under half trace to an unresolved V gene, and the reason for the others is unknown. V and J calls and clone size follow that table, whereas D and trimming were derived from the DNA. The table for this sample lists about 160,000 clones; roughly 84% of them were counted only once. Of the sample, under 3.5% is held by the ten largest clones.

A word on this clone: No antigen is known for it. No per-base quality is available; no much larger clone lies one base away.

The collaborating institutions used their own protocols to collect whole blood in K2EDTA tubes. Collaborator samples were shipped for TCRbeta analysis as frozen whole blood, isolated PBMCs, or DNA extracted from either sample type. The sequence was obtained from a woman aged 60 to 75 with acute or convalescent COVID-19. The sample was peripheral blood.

The encoded CDR3 is CASSLGRTGDIQYF. The bases read TGCGCCAGCAGCTTGGGCAGGACAGGTGACATTCAGTACTTC. This sequence uses TRBV5-1 and TRBJ2-4, with 7 bases matching TRBD1. The CDR3 has 14 amino acids, counting the end cysteine and phenylalanine. The kept DNA is CDR3 alone, 42 bases in frame from the first base. Here V drops 0 bases and J drops 8 bases, and the junction holds 5 bases not matched to any gene. The CDR1 and CDR2 encoded by the germline V gene are SGHRS and YFSETQ. The full variable domain, completed from the reference TRBV5-1 and TRBJ2-4 proteins outside the CDR3, reads KAGVTQTPRYLIKTRGQQVTLSCSPISGHRSVSWYQQTPGQGLQFLFEYFSETQRNKGNFPGRFSGRQFSNSRSEMNVSTLELGDSALYLCASSLGRTGDIQYFGAGTRLSVL.